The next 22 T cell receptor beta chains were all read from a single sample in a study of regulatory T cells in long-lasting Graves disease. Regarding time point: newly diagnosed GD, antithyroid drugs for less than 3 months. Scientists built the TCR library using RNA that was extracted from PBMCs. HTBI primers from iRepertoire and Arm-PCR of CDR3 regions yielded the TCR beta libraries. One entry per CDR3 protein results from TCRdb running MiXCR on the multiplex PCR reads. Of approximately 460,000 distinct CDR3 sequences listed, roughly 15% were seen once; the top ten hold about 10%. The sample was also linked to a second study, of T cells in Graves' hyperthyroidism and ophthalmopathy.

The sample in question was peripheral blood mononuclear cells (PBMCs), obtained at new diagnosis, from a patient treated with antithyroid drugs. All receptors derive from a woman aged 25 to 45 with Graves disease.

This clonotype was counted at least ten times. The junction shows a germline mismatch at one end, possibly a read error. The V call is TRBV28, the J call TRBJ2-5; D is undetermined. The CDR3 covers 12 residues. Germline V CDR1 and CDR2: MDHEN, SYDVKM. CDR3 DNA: TGTGCCACCAGTCCCGCCCAAGAGACCCAGTACTTC. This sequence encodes CATSPAQETQYF.

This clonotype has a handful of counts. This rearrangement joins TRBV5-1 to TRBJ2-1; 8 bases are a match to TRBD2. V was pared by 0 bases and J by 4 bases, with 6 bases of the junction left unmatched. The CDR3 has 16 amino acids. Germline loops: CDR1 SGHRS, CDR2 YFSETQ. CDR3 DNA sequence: TGCGCCAGCAGCTTGGGGACTAGCTTAAGGTACAATGAGCAGTTCTTC. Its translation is CASSLGTSLRYNEQFF.

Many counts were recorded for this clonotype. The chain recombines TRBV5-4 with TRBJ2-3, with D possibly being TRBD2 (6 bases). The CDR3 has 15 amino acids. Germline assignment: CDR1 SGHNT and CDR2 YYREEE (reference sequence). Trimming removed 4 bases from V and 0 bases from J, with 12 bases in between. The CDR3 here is CASSPGGTSTDTQYF. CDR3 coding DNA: TGTGCCAGCAGCCCTGGGGGGACTAGCACAGATACGCAGTATTTT.

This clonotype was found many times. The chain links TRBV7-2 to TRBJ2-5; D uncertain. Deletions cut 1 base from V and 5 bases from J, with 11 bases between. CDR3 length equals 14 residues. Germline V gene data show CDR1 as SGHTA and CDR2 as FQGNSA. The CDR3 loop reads CASSLGLFRETQYF. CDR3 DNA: TGTGCCAGCAGCTTAGGACTCTTTCGGGAGACCCAGTACTTC.

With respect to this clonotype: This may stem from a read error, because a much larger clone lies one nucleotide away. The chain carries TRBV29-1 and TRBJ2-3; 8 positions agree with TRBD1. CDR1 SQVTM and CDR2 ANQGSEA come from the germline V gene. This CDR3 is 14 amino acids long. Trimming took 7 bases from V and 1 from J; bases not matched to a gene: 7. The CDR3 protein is CSAGGTGRTDTQYF. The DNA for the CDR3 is TGCAGCGCTGGGGGGACAGGCCGCACAGATACGCAGTATTTT.

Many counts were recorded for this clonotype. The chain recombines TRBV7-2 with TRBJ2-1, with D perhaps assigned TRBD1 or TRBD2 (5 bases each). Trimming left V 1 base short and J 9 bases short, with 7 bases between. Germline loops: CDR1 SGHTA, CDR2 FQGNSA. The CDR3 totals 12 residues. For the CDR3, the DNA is TGTGCCAGCAGCTTAGAGGGGACTGAGCAGTTCTTC. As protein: CASSLEGTEQFF.

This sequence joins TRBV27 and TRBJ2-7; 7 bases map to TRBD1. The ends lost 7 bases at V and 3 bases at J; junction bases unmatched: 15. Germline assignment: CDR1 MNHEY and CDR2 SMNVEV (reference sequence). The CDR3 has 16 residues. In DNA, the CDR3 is TGTGCCAGCACCGAGAAGGGGGCTAGAAGGGACTACGAGCAGTACTTC. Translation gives CASTEKGARRDYEQYF.

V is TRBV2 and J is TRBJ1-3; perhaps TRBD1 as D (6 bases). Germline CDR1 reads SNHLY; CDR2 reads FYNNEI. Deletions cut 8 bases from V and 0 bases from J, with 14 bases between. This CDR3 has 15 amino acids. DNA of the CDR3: TGTGCCAGCTCTACGGACAGCTTCTCTGGAAACACCATATATTTT. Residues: CASSTDSFSGNTIYF. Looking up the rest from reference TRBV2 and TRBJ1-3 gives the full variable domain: EPEVTQTPSHQVTQMGQEVILRCVPISNHLYFYWYRQILGQKVEFLVSFYNNEISEKSEIFDDQFSVERPDGSNFTLKIRSTKLEDSAMYFCASSTDSFSGNTIYFGEGSWLTVV.

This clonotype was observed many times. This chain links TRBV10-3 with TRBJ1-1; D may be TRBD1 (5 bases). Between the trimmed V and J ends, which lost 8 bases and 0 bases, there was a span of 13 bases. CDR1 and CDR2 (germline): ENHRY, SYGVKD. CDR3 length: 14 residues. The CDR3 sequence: CAILAGHMNTEAFF. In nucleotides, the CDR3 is TGTGCCATCCTTGCGGGGCATATGAACACTGAAGCTTTCTTT.

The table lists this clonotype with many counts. The CDR3 region is CASSVGYHSYEQYF. The DNA of the CDR3 is TGTGCCAGCAGTGTAGGCTATCACTCCTACGAGCAGTACTTC. The rearrangement uses TRBV2 and TRBJ2-7; the D is unclear. CDR3 size: 14 residues. CDR1 and CDR2 from the germline V gene are SNHLY and FYNNEI. The ends were cut back, 4 bases at V and 0 bases at J, with 10 bases in the middle.

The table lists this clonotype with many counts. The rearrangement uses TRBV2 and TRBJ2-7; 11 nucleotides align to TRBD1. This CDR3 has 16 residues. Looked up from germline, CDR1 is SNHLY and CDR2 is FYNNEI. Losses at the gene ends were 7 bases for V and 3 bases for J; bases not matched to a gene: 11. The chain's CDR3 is CASTGDRGRAGYEQYF. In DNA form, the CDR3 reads TGTGCCAGCACCGGGGACAGGGGGAGGGCTGGCTACGAGCAGTACTTC.

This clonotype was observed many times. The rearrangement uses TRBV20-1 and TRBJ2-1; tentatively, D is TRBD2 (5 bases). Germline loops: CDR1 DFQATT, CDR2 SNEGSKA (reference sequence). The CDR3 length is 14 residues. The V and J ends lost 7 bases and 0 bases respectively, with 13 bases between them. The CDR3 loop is CSVSRGSSYNEQFF. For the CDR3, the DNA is TGCAGTGTAAGTCGGGGAAGCTCCTACAATGAGCAGTTCTTC.

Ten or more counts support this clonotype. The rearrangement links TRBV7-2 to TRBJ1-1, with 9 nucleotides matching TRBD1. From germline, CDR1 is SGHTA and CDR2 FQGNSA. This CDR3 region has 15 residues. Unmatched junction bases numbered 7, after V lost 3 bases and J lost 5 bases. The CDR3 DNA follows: TGTGCCAGCAGCTTGGGACAGGGACCCTGGACTGAAGCTTTCTTT. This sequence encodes CASSLGQGPWTEAFF.

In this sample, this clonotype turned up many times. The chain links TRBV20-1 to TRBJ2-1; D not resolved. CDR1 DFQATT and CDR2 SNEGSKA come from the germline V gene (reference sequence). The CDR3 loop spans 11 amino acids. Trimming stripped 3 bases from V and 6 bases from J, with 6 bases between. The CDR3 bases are TGCAGTGCTAGGTGGGGCAATGAGCAGTTCTTC. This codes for CSARWGNEQFF.

The CDR3 DNA reads TGTGCCAGCAGCGGGAGGGGCTACAATGAGCAGTTCTTC. It codes for CASSGRGYNEQFF. The gene calls are TRBV25-1 and TRBJ2-1; 8 bases map to TRBD2. Trimming took 6 bases from V and 3 from J; bases not matched to a gene: 1. The CDR3 totals 13 residues. Germline V lookup: CDR1 MGHDK, CDR2 SYGVNS. Complete variable domain (other parts from reference TRBV25-1 and TRBJ2-1): EADIYQTPRYLVIGTGKKITLECSQTMGHDKMYWYQQDPGMELHLIHYSYGVNSTEKGDLSSESTVSRIRTEHFPLTLESARPSHTSQYLCASSGRGYNEQFFGPGTRLTVL.

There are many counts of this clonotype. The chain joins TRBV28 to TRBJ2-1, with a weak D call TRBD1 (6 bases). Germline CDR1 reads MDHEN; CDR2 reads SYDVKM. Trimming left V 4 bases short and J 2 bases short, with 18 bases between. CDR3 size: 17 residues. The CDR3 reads CASSSPKTGFAYNEQFF. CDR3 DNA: TGTGCCAGCAGTTCCCCTAAGACAGGATTTGCCTACAATGAGCAGTTCTTC.

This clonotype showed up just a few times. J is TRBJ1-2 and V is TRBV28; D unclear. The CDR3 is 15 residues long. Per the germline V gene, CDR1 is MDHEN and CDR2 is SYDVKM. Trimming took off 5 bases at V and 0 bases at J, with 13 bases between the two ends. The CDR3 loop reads CASSIPPYANYGYTF. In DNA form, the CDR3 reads TGTGCCAGCAGTATCCCCCCATACGCTAACTATGGCTACACCTTC.

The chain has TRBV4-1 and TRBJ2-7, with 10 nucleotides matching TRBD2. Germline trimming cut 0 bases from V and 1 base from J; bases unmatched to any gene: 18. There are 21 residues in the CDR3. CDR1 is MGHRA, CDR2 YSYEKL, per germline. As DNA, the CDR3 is TGCGCCAGCAGCCAAGATTGGCCCGGAGCTAGCGGGAGAATGATATCCTACGAGCAGTACTTC. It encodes CASSQDWPGASGRMISYEQYF.

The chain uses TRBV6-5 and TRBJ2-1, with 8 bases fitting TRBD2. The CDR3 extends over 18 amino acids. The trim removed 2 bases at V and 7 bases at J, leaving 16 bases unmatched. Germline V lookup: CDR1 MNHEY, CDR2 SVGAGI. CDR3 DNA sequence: TGTGCCAGCAGTTACGGGGCGCTCACGGGGGGGGCGGGGAATGAGCAGTTCTTC. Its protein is CASSYGALTGGAGNEQFF.

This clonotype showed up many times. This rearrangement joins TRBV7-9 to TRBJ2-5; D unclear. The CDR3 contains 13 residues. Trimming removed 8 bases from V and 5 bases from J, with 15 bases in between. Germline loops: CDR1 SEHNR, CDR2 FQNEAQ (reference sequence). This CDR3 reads CASGRAFRETQYF. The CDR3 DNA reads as TGTGCCAGCGGACGTGCCTTTCGGGAGACCCAGTACTTC.

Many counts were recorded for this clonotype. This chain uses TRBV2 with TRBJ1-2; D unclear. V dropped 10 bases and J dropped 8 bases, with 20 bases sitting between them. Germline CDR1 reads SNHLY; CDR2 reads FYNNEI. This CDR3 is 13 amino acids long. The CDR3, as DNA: TGTGCCACCAAACCCGACCGCAGGATGGGCTACACCTTC. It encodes CATKPDRRMGYTF.

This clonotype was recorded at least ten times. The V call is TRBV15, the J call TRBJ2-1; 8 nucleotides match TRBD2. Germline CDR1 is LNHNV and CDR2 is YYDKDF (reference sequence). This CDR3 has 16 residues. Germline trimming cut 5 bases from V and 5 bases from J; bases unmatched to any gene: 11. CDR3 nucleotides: TGTGCCACCAGCGACCGAAGCGGGAGTTTGAACAATGAGCAGTTCTTC. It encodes CATSDRSGSLNNEQFF. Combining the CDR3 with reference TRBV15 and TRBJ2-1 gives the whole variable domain DAMVIQNPRYQVTQFGKPVTLSCSQTLNHNVMYWYQQKSSQAPKLLFHYYDKDFNNEADTPDNFQSRRPNTSFCFLDIRSPGLGDTAMYLCATSDRSGSLNNEQFFGPGTRLTVL.